This TCR beta chain was observed in a study of shared clonotypes between healthy human individuals. Overall study: With ages of 18 to 49, the donors were a couple of women and a few men. For every donor, three CD4 naive, three CD4 memory, two CD8 naive and one CD8 memory plates were used.

Only in-frame clones appear in the TCRdb table, and some are missing; sequencing was by immunoSEQ multiplex PCR. The sample contains millions of clones, 85% to 95% of which appear only once. The CDR3 is 15 amino acids. Germline assignment: CDR1 MGHRA and CDR2 YSYEKL. V was trimmed by 1 base and J by 0 bases, leaving 9 bases between them. Study-wide points: Sampling included only blood; tissue repertoires likely differ. Shared across four donors were 4% to 6% of the naive CD4 clonotypes.

CD45RO negativity and positive selection for CCR7 defined naive CD8 cells, a population that excluded terminally differentiated effector memory CD45RA+ cells. Regarding this clone: Its antigen is currently unknown.

The chain combines TRBV4-1 with TRBJ1-1; D gene uncertain. The sample taken for sequencing was naive CD8+ T cells sorted from blood. The TCR sequence derives from a young man in good health. The CDR3 loop reads CASSQVGPMNTEAFF. CDR3 coding DNA: TGCGCCAGCAGCCAAGTCGGGCCGATGAACACTGAAGCTTTCTTT.